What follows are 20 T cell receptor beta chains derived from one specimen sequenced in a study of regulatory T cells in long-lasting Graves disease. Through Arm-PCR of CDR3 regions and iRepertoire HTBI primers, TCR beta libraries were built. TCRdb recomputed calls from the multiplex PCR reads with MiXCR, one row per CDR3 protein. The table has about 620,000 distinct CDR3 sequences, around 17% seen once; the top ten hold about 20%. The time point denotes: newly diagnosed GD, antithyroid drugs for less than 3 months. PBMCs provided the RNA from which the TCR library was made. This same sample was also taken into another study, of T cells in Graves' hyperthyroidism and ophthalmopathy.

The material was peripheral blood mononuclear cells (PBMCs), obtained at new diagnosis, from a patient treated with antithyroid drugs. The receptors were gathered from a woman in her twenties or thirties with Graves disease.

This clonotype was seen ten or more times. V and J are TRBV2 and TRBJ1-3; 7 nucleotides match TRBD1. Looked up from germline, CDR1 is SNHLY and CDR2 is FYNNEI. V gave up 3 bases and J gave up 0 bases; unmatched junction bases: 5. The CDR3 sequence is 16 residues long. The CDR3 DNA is TGTGCCAGCAGTGAGGGCCCAGGGGGCTCTGGAAACACCATATATTTT. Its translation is CASSEGPGGSGNTIYF.

The CDR3 spells CSAPGLKGPNSNYGYTF. The CDR3 nucleotides read TGCAGTGCTCCCGGTTTGAAGGGCCCAAATTCTAACTATGGCTACACCTTC. The V and J genes are TRBV20-1 and TRBJ1-2; the D is unclear. Germline V lookup: CDR1 DFQATT, CDR2 SNEGSKA (reference sequence). CDR3 size: 17 residues. V dropped 5 bases and J dropped 0 bases, with 22 bases sitting between them.

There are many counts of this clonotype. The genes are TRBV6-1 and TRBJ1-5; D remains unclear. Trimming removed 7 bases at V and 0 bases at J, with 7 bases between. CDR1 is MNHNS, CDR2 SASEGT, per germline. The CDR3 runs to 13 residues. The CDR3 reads CASTFYSNQPQHF. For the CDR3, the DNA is TGTGCCAGCACCTTCTATAGCAATCAGCCCCAGCATTTT.

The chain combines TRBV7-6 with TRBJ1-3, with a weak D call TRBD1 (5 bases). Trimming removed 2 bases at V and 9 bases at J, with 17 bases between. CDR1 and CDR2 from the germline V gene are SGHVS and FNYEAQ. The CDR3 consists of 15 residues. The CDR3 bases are TGTGCCAGCAGCTTATCCGGATACTCGGGGGGCACCATATATTTT. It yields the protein CASSLSGYSGGTIYF.

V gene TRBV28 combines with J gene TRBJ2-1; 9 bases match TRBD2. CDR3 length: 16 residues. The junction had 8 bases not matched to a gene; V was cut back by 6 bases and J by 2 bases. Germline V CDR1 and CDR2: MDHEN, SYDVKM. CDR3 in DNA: TGTGCCAGCAGCGGTAGCGGGAGCGATACCTACAATGAGCAGTTCTTC. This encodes CASSGSGSDTYNEQFF. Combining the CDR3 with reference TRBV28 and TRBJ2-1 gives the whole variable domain DVKVTQSSRYLVKRTGEKVFLECVQDMDHENMFWYRQDPGLGLRLIYFSYDVKMKEKGDIPEGYSVSREKKERFSLILESASTNQTSMYLCASSGSGSDTYNEQFFGPGTRLTVL.

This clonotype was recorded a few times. The chain's CDR3 is CAWRIMTTATQYF. The CDR3 nucleotides read TGTGCCTGGAGGATAATGACGACGGCTACGCAGTATTTT. The chain couples TRBV30 to TRBJ2-3; no clear D gene. CDR1 and CDR2 from the germline V gene are GTSNPN and SVGIG (reference sequence). V was shortened by 3 bases and J by 8 bases, with 15 bases between the two germline ends. CDR3 length: 13 amino acids.

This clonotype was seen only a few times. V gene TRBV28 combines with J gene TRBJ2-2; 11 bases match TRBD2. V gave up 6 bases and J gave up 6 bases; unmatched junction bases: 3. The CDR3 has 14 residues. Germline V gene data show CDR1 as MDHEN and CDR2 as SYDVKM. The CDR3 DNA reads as TGTGCCAGCAGCCCTAGCGGGAGGTCCGGGGAGCTGTTTTTT. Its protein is CASSPSGRSGELFF.

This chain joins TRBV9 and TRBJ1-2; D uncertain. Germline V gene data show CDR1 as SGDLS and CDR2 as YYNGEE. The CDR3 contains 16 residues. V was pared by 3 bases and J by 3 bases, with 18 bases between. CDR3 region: CASSASQEIVDYGYTF. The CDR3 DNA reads TGTGCCAGCAGCGCCTCTCAGGAGATTGTCGACTATGGCTACACCTTC. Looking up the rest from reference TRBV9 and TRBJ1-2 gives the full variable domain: DSGVTQTPKHLITATGQRVTLRCSPRSGDLSVYWYQQSLDQGLQFLIQYYNGEERAKGNILERFSAQQFPDLHSELNLSSLELGDSALYFCASSASQEIVDYGYTFGSGTRLTVV.

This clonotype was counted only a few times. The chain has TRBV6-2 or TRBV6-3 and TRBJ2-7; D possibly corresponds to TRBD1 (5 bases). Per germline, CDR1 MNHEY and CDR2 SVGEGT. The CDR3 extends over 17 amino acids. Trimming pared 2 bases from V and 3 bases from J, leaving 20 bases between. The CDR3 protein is CASSYGQSTHQFYEQYF. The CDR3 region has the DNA TGTGCCAGCAGTTACGGACAATCCACCCATCAATTCTACGAGCAGTACTTC.

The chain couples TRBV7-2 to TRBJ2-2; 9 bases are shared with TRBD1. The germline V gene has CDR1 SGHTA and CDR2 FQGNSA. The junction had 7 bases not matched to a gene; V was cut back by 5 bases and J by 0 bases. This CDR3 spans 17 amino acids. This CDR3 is CASSGGTGQTNTGELFF. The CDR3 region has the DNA TGTGCCAGCAGCGGGGGGACAGGGCAAACGAACACCGGGGAGCTGTTTTTT.

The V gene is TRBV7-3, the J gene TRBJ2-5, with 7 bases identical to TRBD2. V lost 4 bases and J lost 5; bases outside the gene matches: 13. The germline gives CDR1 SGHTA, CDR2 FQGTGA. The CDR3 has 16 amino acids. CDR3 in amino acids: CASSYAGVKSRETQYF. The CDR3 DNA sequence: TGTGCCAGCAGCTACGCGGGAGTAAAAAGCCGGGAGACCCAGTACTTC.

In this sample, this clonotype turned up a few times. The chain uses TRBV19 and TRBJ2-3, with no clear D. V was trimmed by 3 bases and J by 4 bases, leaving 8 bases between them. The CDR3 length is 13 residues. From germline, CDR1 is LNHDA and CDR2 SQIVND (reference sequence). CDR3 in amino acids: CASSIAVSDTQYF. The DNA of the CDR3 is TGTGCCAGTAGTATTGCAGTCTCAGATACGCAGTATTTT. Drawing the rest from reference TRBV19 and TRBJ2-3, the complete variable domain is DGGITQSPKYLFRKEGQNVTLSCEQNLNHDAMYWYRQDPGQGLRLIYYSQIVNDFQKGDIAEGYSVSREKKESFPLTVTSAQKNPTAFYLCASSIAVSDTQYFGPGTRLTVL.

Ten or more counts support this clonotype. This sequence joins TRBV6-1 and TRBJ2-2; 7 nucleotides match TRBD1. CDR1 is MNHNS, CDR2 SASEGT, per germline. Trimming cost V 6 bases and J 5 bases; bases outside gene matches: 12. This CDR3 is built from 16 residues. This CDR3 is CASRTTQGRLTGELFF. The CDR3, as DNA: TGTGCCAGCAGAACTACACAGGGGCGGTTAACCGGGGAGCTGTTTTTT.

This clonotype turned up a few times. As DNA, the CDR3 is TGTGCCAGCAGTCTCCTTACGCCACCGATGAGCTCTGGAAACACCATATATTTT. This sequence encodes CASSLLTPPMSSGNTIYF. This chain links TRBV6-1 with TRBJ1-3, with unresolved D. Germline-derived CDR1 and CDR2 are MNHNS and SASEGT. V was clipped by 5 bases and J by 0 bases, with 20 bases between them. The CDR3 extends over 18 amino acids.

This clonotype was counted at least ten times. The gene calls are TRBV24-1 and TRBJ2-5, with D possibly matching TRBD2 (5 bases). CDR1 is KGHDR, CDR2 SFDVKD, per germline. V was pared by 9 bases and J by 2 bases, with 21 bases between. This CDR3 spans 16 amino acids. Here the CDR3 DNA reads TGTGCCACCTCACCGCGGCCGGGGTGGCAACAAGAGACCCAGTACTTC. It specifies CATSPRPGWQQETQYF.

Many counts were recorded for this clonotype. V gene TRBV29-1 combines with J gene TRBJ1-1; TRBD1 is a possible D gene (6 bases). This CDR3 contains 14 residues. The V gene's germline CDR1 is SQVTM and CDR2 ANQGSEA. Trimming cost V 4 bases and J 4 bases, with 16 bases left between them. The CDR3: CSVAPPGQTTEAFF. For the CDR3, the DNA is TGCAGCGTTGCCCCACCGGGACAAACCACTGAAGCTTTCTTT.

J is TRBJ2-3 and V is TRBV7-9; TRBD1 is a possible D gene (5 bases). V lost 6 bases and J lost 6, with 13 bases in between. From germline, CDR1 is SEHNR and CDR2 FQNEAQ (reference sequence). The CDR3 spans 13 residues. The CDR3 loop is CASRNRPGDTQYF. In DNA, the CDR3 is TGTGCCAGCAGGAATCGACCAGGGGATACGCAGTATTTT.

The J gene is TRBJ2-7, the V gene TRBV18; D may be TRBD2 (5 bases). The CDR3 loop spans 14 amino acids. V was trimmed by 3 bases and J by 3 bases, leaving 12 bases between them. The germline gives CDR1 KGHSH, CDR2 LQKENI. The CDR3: CASSPPGAVYEQYF. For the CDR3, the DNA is TGTGCCAGCTCACCCCCAGGAGCGGTCTACGAGCAGTACTTC.

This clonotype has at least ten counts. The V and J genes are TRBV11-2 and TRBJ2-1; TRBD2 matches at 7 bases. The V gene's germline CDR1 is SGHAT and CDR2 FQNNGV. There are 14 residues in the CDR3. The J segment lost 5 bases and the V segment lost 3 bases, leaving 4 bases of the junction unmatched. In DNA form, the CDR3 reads TGTGCCAGCAGCTTCACTAGCGTCCACAATGAGCAGTTCTTC. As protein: CASSFTSVHNEQFF.

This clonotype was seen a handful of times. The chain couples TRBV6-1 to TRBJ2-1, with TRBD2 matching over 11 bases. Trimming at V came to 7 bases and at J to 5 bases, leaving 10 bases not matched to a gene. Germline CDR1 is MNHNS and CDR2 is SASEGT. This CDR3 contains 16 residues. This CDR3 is CASNPPGLAANNEQFF. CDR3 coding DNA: TGTGCCAGCAACCCCCCGGGACTAGCGGCTAACAATGAGCAGTTCTTC.